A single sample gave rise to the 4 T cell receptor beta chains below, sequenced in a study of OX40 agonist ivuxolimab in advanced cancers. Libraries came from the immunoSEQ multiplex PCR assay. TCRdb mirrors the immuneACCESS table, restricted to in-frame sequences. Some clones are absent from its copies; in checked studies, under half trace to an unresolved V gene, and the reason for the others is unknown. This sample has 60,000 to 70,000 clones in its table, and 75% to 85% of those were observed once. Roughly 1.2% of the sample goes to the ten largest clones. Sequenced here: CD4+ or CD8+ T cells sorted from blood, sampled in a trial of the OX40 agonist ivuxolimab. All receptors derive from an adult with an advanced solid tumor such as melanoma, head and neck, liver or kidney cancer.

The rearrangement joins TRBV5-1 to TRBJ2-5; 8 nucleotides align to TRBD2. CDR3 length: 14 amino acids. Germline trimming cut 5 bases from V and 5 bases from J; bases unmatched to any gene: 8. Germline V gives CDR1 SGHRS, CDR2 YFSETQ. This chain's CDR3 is CASSRAGGGETQYF. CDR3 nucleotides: TGCGCCAGCAGTCGCGCGGGGGGCGGGGAGACCCAGTACTTC.

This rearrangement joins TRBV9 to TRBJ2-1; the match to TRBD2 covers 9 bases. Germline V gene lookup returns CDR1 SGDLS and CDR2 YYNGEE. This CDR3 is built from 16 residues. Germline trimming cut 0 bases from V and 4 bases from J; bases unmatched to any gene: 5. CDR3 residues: CASSVASGVGYNEQFF. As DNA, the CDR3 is TGTGCCAGCAGCGTAGCTAGCGGGGTTGGGTACAATGAGCAGTTCTTC. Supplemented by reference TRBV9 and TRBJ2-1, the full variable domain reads DSGVTQTPKHLITATGQRVTLRCSPRSGDLSVYWYQQSLDQGLQFLIQYYNGEERAKGNILERFSAQQFPDLHSELNLSSLELGDSALYFCASSVASGVGYNEQFFGPGTRLTVL.

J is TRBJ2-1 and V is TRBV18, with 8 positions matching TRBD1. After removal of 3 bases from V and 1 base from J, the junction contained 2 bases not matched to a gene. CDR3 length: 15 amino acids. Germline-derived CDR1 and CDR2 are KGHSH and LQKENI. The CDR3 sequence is CASSPRQGSYNEQFF. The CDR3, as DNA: TGTGCCAGCTCACCCCGACAGGGGTCCTACAATGAGCAGTTCTTC.

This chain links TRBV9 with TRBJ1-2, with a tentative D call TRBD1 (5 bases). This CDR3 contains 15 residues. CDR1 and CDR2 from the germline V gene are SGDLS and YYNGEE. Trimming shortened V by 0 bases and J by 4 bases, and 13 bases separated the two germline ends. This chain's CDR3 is CASSVGPDISYGYTF. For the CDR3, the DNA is TGTGCCAGCAGCGTAGGTCCGGACATAAGCTATGGCTACACCTTC.